This T cell receptor beta chain was profiled in a study of cytomegalovirus exposure and HLA in healthy donors. Study-wide points: According to a subsequent analysis, TCR clusters from the first cohort were inclined to appear together in the 110 or so validation repertoires. The investigators catalogued 164 TCR beta chains as cytomegalovirus-associated. Rare TCR sequences dominated, though some public TCRs recurred in many donors.

This CDR3 spans 19 amino acids. Germline trimming cut 2 bases from V and 0 bases from J; bases unmatched to any gene: 11. Per the germline V gene, CDR1 is SGHTA and CDR2 is FQGNSA. TCRdb's copy holds only in-frame clones and misses some; the assay was immunoSEQ multiplex PCR. The table has over 150,000 clones, approximately 86% seen once; the top ten hold 2% to 2.5%. The donors were part of the validation cohort of over a hundred subjects. That cohort was separate from the first cohort, which comprised 700 or so subjects. Details on this clone: Its target is not known.

This TCR came from a young woman in good health and CMV-seronegative. The sample was PBMCs. The V and J genes are TRBV7-2 and TRBJ2-7; 12 nucleotides match TRBD2. The CDR3 DNA reads TGTGCCAGCAGCTTAAACGGACTAGCGGGAAGCTACCTCTCCTACGAGCAGTACTTC. Residues: CASSLNGLAGSYLSYEQYF.